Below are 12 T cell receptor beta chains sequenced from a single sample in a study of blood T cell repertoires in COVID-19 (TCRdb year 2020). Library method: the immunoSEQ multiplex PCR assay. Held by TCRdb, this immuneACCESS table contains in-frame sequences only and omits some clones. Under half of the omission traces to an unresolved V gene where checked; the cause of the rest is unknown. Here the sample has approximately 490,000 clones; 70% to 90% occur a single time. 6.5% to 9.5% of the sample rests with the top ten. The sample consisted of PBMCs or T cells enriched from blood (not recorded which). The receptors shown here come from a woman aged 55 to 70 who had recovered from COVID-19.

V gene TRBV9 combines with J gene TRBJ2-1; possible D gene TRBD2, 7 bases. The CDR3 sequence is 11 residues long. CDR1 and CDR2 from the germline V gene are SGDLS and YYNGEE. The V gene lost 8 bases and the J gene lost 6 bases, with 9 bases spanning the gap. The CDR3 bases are TGTGCCAGTCGGGGGGCCAATGAGCAGTTCTTC. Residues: CASRGANEQFF.

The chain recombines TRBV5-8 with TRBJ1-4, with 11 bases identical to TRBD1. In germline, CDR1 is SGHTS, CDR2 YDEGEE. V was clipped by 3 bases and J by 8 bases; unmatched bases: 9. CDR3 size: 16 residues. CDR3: CASSWTGGLVAEKLFF. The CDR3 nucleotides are TGTGCCAGCAGCTGGACAGGGGGCTTAGTCGCCGAAAAACTGTTTTTT.

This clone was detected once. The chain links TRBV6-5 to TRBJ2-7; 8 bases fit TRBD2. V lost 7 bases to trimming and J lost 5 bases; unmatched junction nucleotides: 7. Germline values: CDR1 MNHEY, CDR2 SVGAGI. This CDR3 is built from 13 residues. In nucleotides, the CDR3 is TGTGCCAGCAACCGGGAGGGTATCCACGAGCAGTACTTC. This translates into CASNREGIHEQYF.

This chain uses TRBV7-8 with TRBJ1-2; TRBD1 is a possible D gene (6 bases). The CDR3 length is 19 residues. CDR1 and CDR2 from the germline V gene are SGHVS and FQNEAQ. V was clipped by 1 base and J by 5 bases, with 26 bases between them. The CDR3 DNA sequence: TGTGCCAGCAGCTTAGTGGGGGCCTTGGGGGAAGGGATAGGGTATGGCTACACCTTC. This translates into CASSLVGALGEGIGYGYTF.

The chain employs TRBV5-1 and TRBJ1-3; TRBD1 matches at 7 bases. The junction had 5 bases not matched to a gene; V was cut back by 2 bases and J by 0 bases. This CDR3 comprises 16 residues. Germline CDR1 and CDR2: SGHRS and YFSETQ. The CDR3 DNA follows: TGCGCCAGCAGCTTCGGGACAGCCGACTCTGGAAACACCATATATTTT. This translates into CASSFGTADSGNTIYF. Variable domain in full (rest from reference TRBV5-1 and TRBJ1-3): KAGVTQTPRYLIKTRGQQVTLSCSPISGHRSVSWYQQTPGQGLQFLFEYFSETQRNKGNFPGRFSGRQFSNSRSEMNVSTLELGDSALYLCASSFGTADSGNTIYFGEGSWLTVV.

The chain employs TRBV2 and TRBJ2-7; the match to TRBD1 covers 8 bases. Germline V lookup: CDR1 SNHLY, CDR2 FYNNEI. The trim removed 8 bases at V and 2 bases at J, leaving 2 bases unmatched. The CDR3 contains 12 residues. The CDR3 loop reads CASQGAAYEQYV. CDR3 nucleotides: TGTGCCAGCCAGGGGGCTGCCTACGAGCAGTACGTC.

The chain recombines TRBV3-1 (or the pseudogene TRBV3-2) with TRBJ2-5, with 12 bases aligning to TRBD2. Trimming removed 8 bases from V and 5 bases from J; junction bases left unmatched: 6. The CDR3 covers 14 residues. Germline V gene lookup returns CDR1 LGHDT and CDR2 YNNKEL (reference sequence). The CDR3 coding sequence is TGTGCCAGCGGTACTAGCGGGGGGACGGAGACCCAGTACTTC. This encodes CASGTSGGTETQYF.

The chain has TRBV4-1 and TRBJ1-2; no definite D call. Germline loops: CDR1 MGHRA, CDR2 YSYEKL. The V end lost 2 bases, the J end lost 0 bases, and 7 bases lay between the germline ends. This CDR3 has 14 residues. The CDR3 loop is CASSQMVANYGYTF. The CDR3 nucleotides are TGCGCCAGCAGCCAAATGGTAGCTAACTATGGCTACACCTTC.

The CDR3, as DNA: TGTGCCAGCAACCGGGACAGCTTGAACACTGAAGCTTTCTTT. As protein: CASNRDSLNTEAFF. The chain is built from TRBV19 and TRBJ1-1; 7 bases agree with TRBD1. The V segment lost 9 bases and the J segment 0 bases; nucleotides outside the gene matches: 7. Looked up from germline, CDR1 is LNHDA and CDR2 is SQIVND (reference sequence). The CDR3 length is 14 residues.

The CDR3 reads CASRGGDGYTF. CDR3 in DNA: TGTGCCAGCAGGGGGGGGGATGGCTACACCTTC. The chain is built from TRBV12-3 or TRBV12-4 and TRBJ1-2, with D maybe TRBD1 (5 bases). The CDR3 spans 11 residues. Trimming stripped 6 bases from V and 6 bases from J, with 8 bases between.

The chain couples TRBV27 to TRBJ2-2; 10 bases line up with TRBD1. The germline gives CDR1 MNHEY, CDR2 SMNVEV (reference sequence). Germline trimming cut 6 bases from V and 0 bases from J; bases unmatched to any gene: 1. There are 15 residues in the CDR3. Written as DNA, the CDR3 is TGTGCCAGCAGGGACAGGGGGGCGAACACCGGGGAGCTGTTTTTT. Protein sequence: CASRDRGANTGELFF.

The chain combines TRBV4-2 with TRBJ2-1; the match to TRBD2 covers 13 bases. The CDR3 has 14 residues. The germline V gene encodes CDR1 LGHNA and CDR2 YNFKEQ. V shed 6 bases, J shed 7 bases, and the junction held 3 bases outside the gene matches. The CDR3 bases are TGTGCCAGCAGGGGACTAGCGGGGCCTAATGAGCAGTTCTTC. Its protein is CASRGLAGPNEQFF.